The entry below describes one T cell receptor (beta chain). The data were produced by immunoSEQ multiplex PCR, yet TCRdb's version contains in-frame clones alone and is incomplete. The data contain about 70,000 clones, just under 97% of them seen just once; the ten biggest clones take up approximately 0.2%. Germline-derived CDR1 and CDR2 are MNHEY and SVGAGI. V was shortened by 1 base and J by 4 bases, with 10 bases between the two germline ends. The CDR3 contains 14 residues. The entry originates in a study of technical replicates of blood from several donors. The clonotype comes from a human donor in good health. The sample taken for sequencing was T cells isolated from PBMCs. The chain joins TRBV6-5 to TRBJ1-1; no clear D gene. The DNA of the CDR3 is TGTGCCAGCAGTTACTTGAAACGGGGCACTGAAGCTTTCTTT. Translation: CASSYLKRGTEAFF.